In this sample, the clone carrying this T cell receptor (beta chain) turned up many times. V was pared by 3 bases and J by 7 bases, with 5 bases of the junction left unmatched. This CDR3 spans 14 amino acids. Germline-derived CDR1 and CDR2 are MNHEY and SMNVEV (reference sequence). Amplification of TCR beta CDR3 regions was performed using RNA transcripts as template. HTBI primers were the set used in a first-round RT-PCR of the TCR CDR3. Via MiXCR, TCRdb re-called the multiplex PCR reads, giving one row per CDR3 protein. The sample contains about 600,000 distinct CDR3 sequences, 13% to 15% of which appear only once. This specimen belongs to a study of T cells in Graves' hyperthyroidism and ophthalmopathy. Study overall: Peripheral blood was drawn at first diagnosis, prior to all treatment.

The source is a woman under 30 with Graves' ophthalmopathy. Sample: blood. The chain joins TRBV27 to TRBJ2-1; 8 nucleotides align to TRBD1. The DNA for the CDR3 is TGTGCCAGCAGTTTTTTCGGACAGGGTAATGAGCAGTTCTTC. Residues: CASSFFGQGNEQFF.